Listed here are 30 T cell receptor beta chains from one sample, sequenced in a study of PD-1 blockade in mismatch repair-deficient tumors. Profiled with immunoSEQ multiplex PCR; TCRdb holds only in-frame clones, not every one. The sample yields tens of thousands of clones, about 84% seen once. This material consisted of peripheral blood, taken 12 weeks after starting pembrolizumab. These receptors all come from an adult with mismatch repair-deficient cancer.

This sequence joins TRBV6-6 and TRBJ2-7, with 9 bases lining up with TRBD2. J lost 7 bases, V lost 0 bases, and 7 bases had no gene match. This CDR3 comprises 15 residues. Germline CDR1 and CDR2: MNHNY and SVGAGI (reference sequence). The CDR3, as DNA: TGTGCCAGCAGTTACTCGAGTGAGGCGGGAGGGGAGCAGTACTTC. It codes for CASSYSSEAGGEQYF.

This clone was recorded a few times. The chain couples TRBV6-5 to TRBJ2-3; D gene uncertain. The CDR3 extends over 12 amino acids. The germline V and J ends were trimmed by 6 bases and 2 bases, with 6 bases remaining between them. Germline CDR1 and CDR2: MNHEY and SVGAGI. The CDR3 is CASSPNTDTQYF. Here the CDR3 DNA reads TGTGCCAGCAGCCCCAACACAGATACGCAGTATTTT.

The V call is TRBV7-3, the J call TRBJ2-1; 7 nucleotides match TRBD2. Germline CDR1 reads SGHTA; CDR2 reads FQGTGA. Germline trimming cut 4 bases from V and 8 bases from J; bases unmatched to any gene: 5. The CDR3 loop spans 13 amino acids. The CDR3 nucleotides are TGTGCCAGCAGCTCCGGGGGGATCGATGAGCAGTTCTTC. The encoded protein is CASSSGGIDEQFF.

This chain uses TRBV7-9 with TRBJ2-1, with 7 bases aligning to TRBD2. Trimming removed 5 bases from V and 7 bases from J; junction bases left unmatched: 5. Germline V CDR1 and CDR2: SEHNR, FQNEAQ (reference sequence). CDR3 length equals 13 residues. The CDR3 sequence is CASSPGGYNEQFF. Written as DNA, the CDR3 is TGTGCCAGCAGCCCGGGGGGATATAATGAGCAGTTCTTC.

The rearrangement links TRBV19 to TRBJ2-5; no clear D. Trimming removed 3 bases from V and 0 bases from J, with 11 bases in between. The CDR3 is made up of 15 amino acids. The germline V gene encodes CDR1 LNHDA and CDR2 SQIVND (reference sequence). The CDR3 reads CASSIRRRDQETQYF. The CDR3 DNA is TGTGCCAGTAGTATTAGGAGACGGGACCAAGAGACCCAGTACTTC.

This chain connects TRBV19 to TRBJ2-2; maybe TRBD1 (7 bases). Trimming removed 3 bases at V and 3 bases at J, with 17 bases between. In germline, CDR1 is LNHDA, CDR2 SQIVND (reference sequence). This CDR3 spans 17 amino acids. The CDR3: CASSMAGQWMYTGELFF. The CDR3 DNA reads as TGTGCCAGTAGTATGGCGGGACAGTGGATGTACACCGGGGAGCTGTTTTTT.

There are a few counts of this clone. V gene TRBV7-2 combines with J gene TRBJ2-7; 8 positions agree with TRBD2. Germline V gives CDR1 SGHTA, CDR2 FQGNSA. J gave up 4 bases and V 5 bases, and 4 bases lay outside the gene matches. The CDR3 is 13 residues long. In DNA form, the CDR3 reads TGTGCCAGCAGCGCCGGACTAGCTTACGAGCAGTACTTC. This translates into CASSAGLAYEQYF.

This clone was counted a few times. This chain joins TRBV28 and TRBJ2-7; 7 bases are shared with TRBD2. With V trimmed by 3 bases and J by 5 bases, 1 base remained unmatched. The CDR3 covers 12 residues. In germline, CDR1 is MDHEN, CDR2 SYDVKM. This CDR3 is CASSFGRDEQYF. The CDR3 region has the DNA TGTGCCAGCAGTTTTGGGAGGGACGAGCAGTACTTC.

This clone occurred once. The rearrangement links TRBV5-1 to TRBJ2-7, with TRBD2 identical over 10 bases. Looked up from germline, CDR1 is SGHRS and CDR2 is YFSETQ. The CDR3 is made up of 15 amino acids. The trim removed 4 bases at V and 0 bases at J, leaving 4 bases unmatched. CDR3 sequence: CASSTLAGHSYEQYF. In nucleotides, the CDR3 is TGCGCCAGCAGCACACTAGCGGGGCACTCCTACGAGCAGTACTTC.

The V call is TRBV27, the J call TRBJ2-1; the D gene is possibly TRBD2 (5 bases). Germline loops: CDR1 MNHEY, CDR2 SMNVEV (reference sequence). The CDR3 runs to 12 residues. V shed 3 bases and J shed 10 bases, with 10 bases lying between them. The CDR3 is CASSFVGGEQFF. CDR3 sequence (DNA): TGTGCCAGCAGTTTCGTCGGAGGAGAGCAGTTCTTC.

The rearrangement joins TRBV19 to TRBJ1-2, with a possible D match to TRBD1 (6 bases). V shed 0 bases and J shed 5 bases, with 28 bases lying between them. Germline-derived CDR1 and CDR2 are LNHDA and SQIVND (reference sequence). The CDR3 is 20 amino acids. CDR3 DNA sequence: TGTGCCAGTAGTATAGATCACGACCCTTCCCCAGGGGCGCCCTATTATGGCTACACCTTC. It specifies CASSIDHDPSPGAPYYGYTF.

The CDR3 loop reads CSVATGGQETQYF. The CDR3 DNA sequence: TGCAGCGTGGCTACAGGGGGCCAAGAGACCCAGTACTTC. V is TRBV29-1 and J is TRBJ2-5; 8 bases are shared with TRBD1. This CDR3 has 13 amino acids. CDR1 and CDR2 from the germline V gene are SQVTM and ANQGSEA. V was pared by 6 bases and J by 1 base, with 4 bases of the junction left unmatched.

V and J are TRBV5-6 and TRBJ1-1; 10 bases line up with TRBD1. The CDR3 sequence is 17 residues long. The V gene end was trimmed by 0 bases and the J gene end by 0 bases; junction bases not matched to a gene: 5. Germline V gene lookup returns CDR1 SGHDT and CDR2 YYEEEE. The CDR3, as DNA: TGTGCCAGCAGCTTGGGACAGGGGGCTGCCATGAACACTGAAGCTTTCTTT. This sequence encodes CASSLGQGAAMNTEAFF.

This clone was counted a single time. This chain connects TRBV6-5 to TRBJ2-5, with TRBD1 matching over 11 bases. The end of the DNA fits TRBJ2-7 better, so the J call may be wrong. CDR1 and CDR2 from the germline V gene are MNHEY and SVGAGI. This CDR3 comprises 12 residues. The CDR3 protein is CAIRTGGGEQYF. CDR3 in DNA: TGTGCCATACGGACAGGGGGCGGCGAGCAGTACTTC.

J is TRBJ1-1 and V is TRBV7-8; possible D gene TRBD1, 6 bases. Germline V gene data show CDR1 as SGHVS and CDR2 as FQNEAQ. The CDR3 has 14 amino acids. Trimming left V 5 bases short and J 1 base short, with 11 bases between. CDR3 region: CASSRTEQNTEAFF. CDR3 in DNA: TGTGCCAGCAGCCGGACAGAACAGAACACTGAAGCTTTCTTT.

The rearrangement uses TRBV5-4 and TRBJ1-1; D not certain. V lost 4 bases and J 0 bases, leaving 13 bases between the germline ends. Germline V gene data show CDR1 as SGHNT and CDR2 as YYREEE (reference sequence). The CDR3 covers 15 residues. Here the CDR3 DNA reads TGTGCCAGCAGCCCGGAAGGCAGGATGAACACTGAAGCTTTCTTT. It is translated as CASSPEGRMNTEAFF.

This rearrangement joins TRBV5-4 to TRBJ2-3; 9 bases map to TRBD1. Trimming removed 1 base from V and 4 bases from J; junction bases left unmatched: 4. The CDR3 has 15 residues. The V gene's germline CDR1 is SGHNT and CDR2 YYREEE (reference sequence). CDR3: CASSLLQGASDTQYF. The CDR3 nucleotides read TGTGCCAGCAGCTTGCTACAGGGGGCATCAGATACGCAGTATTTT. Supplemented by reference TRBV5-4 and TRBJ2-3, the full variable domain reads ETGVTQSPTHLIKTRGQQVTLRCSSQSGHNTVSWYQQALGQGPQFIFQYYREEENGRGNFPPRFSGLQFPNYSSELNVNALELDDSALYLCASSLLQGASDTQYFGPGTRLTVL.

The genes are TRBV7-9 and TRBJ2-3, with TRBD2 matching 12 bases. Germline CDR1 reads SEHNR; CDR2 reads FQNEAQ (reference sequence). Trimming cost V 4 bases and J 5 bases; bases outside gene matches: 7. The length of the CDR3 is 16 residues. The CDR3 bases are TGTGCCAGCAGCTCGACTAGCGGGAGTTGGGTAGATACGCAGTATTTT. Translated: CASSSTSGSWVDTQYF.

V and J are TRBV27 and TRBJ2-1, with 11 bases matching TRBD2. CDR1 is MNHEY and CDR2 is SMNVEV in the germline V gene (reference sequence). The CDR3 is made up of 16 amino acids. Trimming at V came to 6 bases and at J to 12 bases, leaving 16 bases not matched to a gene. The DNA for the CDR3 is TGTGCCAGCAGCGGGACTAGCGGCCTTAGCCCGGGCGGGCAGTTCTTC. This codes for CASSGTSGLSPGGQFF.

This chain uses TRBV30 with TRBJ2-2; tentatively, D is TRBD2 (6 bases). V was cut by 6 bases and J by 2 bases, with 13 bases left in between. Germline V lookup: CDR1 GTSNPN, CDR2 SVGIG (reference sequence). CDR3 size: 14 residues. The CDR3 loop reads CACGGDQNTGELFF. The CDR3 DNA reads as TGTGCCTGCGGGGGAGACCAAAACACCGGGGAGCTGTTTTTT.

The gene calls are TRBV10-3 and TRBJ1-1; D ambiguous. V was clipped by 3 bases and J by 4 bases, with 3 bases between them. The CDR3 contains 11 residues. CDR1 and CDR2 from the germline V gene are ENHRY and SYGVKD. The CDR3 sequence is CAISETTEAFF. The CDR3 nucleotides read TGTGCCATCAGTGAAACCACTGAAGCTTTCTTT.

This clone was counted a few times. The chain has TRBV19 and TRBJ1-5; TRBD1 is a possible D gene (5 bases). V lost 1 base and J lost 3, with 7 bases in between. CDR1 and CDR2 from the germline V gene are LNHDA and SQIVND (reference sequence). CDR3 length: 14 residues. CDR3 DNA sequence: TGTGCCAGTAGTATAGCAGGGAACAATCAGCCCCAGCATTTT. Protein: CASSIAGNNQPQHF.

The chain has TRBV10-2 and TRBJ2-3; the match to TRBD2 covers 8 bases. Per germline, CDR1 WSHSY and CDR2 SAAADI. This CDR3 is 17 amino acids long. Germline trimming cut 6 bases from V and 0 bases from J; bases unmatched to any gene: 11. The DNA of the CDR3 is TGCGCCAGCAGCCAGACTAGCGAGGGAACTAGCACAGATACGCAGTATTTT. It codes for CASSQTSEGTSTDTQYF.

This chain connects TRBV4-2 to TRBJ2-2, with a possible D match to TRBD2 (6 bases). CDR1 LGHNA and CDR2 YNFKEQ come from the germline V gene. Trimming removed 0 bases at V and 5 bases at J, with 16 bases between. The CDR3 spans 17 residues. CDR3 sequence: CASSQEVRGSGTGELFF. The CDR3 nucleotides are TGTGCCAGCAGCCAAGAAGTCCGAGGGAGCGGGACCGGGGAGCTGTTTTTT.

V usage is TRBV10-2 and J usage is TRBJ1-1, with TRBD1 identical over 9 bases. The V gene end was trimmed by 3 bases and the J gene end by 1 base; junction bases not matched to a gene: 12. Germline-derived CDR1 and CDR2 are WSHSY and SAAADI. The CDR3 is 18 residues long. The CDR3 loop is CASSDPTVGGQGNTEAFF. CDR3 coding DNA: TGCGCCAGCAGTGATCCAACGGTGGGGGGACAGGGGAACACTGAAGCTTTCTTT.

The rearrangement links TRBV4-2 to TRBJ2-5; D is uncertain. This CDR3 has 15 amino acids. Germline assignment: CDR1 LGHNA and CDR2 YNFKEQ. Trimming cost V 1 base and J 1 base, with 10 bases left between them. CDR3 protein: CASSQVANLQETQYF. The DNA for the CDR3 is TGTGCCAGCAGCCAAGTAGCCAACCTCCAAGAGACCCAGTACTTC.

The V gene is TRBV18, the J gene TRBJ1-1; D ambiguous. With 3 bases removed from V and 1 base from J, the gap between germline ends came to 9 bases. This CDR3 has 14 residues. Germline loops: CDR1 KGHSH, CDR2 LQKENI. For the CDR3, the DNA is TGTGCCAGCTCACCCCCGGTGGGGAACACTGAAGCTTTCTTT. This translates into CASSPPVGNTEAFF.

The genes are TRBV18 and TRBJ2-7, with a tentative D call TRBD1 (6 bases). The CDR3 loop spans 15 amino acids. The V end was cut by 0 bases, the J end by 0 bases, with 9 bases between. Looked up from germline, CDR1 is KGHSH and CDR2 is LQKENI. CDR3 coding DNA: TGTGCCAGCTCACCACCCTCACAGGGCTCCTACGAGCAGTACTTC. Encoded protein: CASSPPSQGSYEQYF.

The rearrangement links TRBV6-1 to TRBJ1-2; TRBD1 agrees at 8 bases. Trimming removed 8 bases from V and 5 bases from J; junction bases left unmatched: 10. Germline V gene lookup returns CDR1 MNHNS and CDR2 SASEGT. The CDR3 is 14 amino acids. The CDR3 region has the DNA TGTGCCAGCTATCAGGGGGCGCTTTTTTATGGCTACACCTTC. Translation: CASYQGALFYGYTF.

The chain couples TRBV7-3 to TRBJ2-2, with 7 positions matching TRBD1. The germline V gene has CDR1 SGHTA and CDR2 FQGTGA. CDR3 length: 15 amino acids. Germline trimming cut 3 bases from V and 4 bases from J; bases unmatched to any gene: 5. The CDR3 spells CASSFGQGVTGELFF. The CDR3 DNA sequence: TGTGCCAGCAGCTTTGGGCAGGGGGTCACCGGGGAGCTGTTTTTT.